This T cell receptor beta chain was captured in a study of molecular identifiers for immune sequencing clone quantification. Across the study: With replicates, the RNA of 20,000 or 100,000 naive CD8 cells was split five ways and four were sequenced. General observations from the study: The share of molecules held by clones above 20 RNA copies was over 98% in effector cells and under 1% in naive cells.

Libraries of naive CD8 T cells were made from around 20,000 to 1,000,000 sorted cells. They used 10%, 30% or 50% RNA. CD8+CD4-CCR7+CD45RA+ cells were sorted as naive CD8 T cells. V lost 3 bases and J 5 bases, leaving 16 bases between the germline ends. Looked up from germline, CDR1 is LNHDA and CDR2 is SQIVND (reference sequence). The CDR3 runs to 15 residues. TCRdb independently ran MiXCR on the PCR reads; one entry per CDR3 protein. Here the sample spans 300,000 to 350,000 distinct CDR3 sequences, over 20% being singletons. This clonotype has ten or more counts. Antigen specificity is unknown. The chain employs TRBV19 and TRBJ1-1; D ambiguous. The sample taken for sequencing was naive CD8+ T cells from blood, with Jurkat cell RNA spiked in. The subset is: FACS-sorted CD8+CD4-CCR7+CD45RA+ naive T cells. This TCR derives from a human donor in good health. Some libraries in this study had Jurkat cell RNA spiked in. DNA for the CDR3: TGTGCCAGTAGTATCGCGCGGCGGCCATCGACTGAAGCTTTCTTT. The encoded protein is CASSIARRPSTEAFF.